Listed below are T cell receptor beta chains from one sample, sequenced in a study of shared clonotypes between healthy human individuals. Produced via immunoSEQ multiplex PCR; TCRdb's table is partial and in-frame only. The table has hundreds of thousands of clones, roughly 97% seen once. The source material was naive CD4+ T cells sorted from blood. The receptors here all came from a woman aged 25 to 45 in good health. The CDR3 runs from the conserved cysteine through the conserved F or W. A D gene is named only where the DNA matches it firmly. Size is stated for part of the rows, as once, few or many counts, or as a class when the clone is expanded.

v_call	j_call	clone_size	d_call	cdr3_nt	cdr3_aa
TRBV2	TRBJ2-4	NA	NA	TGTGCCAGCAGGACAGAGACTAGGGCCTTTAGCAAAAACATTCAGTACTTC	CASRTETRAFSKNIQYF
TRBV2	TRBJ2-7	NA	TRBD1	TGTGCCAGCAGTTACTTTAGACAGGGCTACGAGCAGTACTTC	CASSYFRQGYEQYF
TRBV5-1	TRBJ1-1	NA	NA	TGCGCCAGCAGCCCCAGAGGGAACACTGAAGCTTTCTTT	CASSPRGNTEAFF
TRBV30	TRBJ2-2	NA	NA	TGTGCCTGGAATGTGGAGGGAACCGGGGAGCTGTTTTTT	CAWNVEGTGELFF
TRBV19	TRBJ2-7	NA	NA	TGTGCCACCAGTGCCGACAACTACGAGCAGTACTTC	CATSADNYEQYF
TRBV19	TRBJ2-7	NA	NA	TGTGCCAGTAGCGACGCAAAATACGAGCAGTACTTC	CASSDAKYEQYF
TRBV18	TRBJ1-1	NA	NA	TGTGCCAGCTCACCACTTGAGGGGCAGGGTGAAGCTTTCTTT	CASSPLEGQGEAFF
TRBV6-5	TRBJ1-5	NA	NA	TGTGCCAGCAGTTACTCTTGGAATCAGCCCCAGCATTTT	CASSYSWNQPQHF
TRBV19	TRBJ1-2	NA	NA	TGTGCCAGTAGTATAGGCGACGCCCGGCTTGGCTACACCTTC	CASSIGDARLGYTF
TRBV27	TRBJ1-2	NA	NA	TGTGCCAGCAGGGGGGAATTCCGTCGGTACTATGGCTACACCTTC	CASRGEFRRYYGYTF
TRBV28	TRBJ2-1	NA	TRBD1	TGTGCCAGCAGTTTACAGGGGGCGGTCAATGAGCAGTTCTTC	CASSLQGAVNEQFF
TRBV6-1	TRBJ2-5	NA	TRBD1	TGTGCCAGCAGTGATCCGGGACAGGGGATCCAAGAGACCCAGTACTTC	CASSDPGQGIQETQYF
TRBV11-2	TRBJ1-3	NA	NA	TGTGCCAGCAGCCTACGGACCAACGGGAGAAACACCATATATTTT	CASSLRTNGRNTIYF
TRBV4-1	TRBJ1-1	once	NA	TGCGCCAGCAGCCGTGGGGTGGGGGAGAACACTGAAGCTTTCTTT	CASSRGVGENTEAFF
TRBV28	TRBJ2-6	NA	NA	TGTGCCACATCTTTTTTGGGCTCTGGGGCCAACGTCCTGACTTTC	CATSFLGSGANVLTF
TRBV5-1	TRBJ2-1	NA	TRBD2	TGCGCCAGCAGCTTACCGGGACTAGCGGGATACAATGAGCAGTTCTTC	CASSLPGLAGYNEQFF
TRBV7-2	TRBJ2-3	NA	NA	TGTGCCAGAAGCCCGGCGATCACAGATACGCAGTATTTT	CARSPAITDTQYF
TRBV5-1	TRBJ2-1	NA	TRBD2	TGCGCCAGCAGCTTAGTTCTAGCGGGAGGTAGAAATGAGCAGTTCTTC	CASSLVLAGGRNEQFF
TRBV6-1	TRBJ1-1	NA	NA	TGTGCCAGCAGTGAAGGGGGGGTTCAAACTGAAGCTTTCTTT	CASSEGGVQTEAFF
TRBV29-1	TRBJ2-3	NA	NA	TGCAGCGTTGCTGGTTGGAGGAGGGGGACCACAGATACGCAGTATTTT	CSVAGWRRGTTDTQYF
TRBV6-1	TRBJ1-2	NA	NA	TGTGCCAGCAGGGTGGGGCAGGGGAATTATGGCTACACCTTC	CASRVGQGNYGYTF
TRBV4-2	TRBJ1-4	NA	TRBD1	TGTGCCAGCAGCATAACCGGGACAGGAGCGGAAAAACTGTTTTTT	CASSITGTGAEKLFF
TRBV27	TRBJ1-1	NA	TRBD1	TGTGCCAGCAGTTTATGGGTAGGGGGCGCAAACACTGAAGCTTTCTTT	CASSLWVGGANTEAFF
TRBV5-4	TRBJ2-5	NA	NA	TGTGCCAGCAGCTTCGGTGGGGCCAGCGAGGAGACCCAGTACTTC	CASSFGGASEETQYF